The clone carrying this T cell receptor (beta chain) was seen a handful of times. The library had UMIs added by 3' ligation of an oligonucleotide to TCR cDNA. These data originate in a study of naive and memory T cell subsets. Four PCR rounds used nested alpha and beta constant region primers plus the SP2 primer. One entry per CDR3 protein results from TCRdb running MiXCR on the 5' RACE reads. The sample records 55,000 to 65,000 distinct CDR3 sequences, 8% being singletons. This receptor was identified in a female donor in good health.

DNA of the CDR3: TGTGCCAGTAGTACGGGACAGGGGCCCAATCAGCCCCAGCATTTT. Its protein product is CASSTGQGPNQPQHF. The chain links TRBV19 to TRBJ1-5; 10 bases map to TRBD1. This CDR3 has 15 amino acids. V shed 4 bases and J 3 bases; nucleotides not matched to a gene: 3. Germline-derived CDR1 and CDR2 are LNHDA and SQIVND (reference sequence).